This T cell receptor (beta chain) was identified in a study of response to subunit inactivated influenza vaccine. V was trimmed by 1 base and J by 0 bases, leaving 7 bases between them. The CDR3 runs 15 residues. The germline gives CDR1 LGHNA, CDR2 YSLEER. TCRdb recomputed calls from the RT-PCR reads with MiXCR, one row per CDR3 protein. The sample carries hundreds of thousands of distinct CDR3 sequences, about 18% recorded once. On this clonotype itself: No antigen is known for it.

General observations from the study: Authors suggested few new T cells are recruited by each seasonal influenza vaccination.

This clonotype originated in a man aged 45-65 years who received an inactivated influenza vaccine. The chain has TRBV4-3 and TRBJ2-1; the D is unclear. The specimen was PBMCs from blood, collected more than 4 days after vaccination. Here the CDR3 DNA reads TGCGCCAGCAGCCAAGGGTTTCGCTCCTACAATGAGCAGTTCTTC. Its translation is CASSQGFRSYNEQFF.